This T cell receptor beta chain was observed in a study of T cell changes during pregnancy in multiple sclerosis. V lost 4 bases to trimming and J lost 5 bases; unmatched junction nucleotides: 11. This CDR3 has 16 residues. The V gene's germline CDR1 is SGHDT and CDR2 YYEEEE. Method: immunoSEQ multiplex PCR; TCRdb's copy keeps in-frame clones and lacks some. The profile shows 56,000 or so clones, approximately 92% of them singletons. The sequence derives from a female donor with multiple sclerosis, enrolled in a pregnancy study. The chain carries TRBV5-6 and TRBJ2-1, with 8 bases identical to TRBD2. Sequencing used CD4+ T cells from peripheral blood mononuclear cells, obtained in the third trimester of pregnancy. CDR3 region: CASSLGLALGDNEQFF. The CDR3 DNA sequence: TGTGCCAGCAGCCTCGGACTAGCCCTAGGGGACAATGAGCAGTTCTTC.